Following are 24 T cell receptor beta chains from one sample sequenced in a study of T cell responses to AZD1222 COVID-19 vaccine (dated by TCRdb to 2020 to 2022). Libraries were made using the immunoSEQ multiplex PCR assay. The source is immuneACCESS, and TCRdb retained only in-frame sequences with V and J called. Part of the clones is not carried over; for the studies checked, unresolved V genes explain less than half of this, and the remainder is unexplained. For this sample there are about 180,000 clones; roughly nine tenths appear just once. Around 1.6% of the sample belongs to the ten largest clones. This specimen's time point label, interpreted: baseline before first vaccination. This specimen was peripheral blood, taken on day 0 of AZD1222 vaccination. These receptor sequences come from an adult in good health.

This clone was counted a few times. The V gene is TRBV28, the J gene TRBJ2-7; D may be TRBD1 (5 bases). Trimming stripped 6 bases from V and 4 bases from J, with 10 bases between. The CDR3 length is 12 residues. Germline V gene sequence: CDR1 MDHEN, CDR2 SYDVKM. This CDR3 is CASSKDRYEQYV. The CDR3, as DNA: TGTGCCAGCAGCAAAGACAGATACGAGCAGTACGTC.

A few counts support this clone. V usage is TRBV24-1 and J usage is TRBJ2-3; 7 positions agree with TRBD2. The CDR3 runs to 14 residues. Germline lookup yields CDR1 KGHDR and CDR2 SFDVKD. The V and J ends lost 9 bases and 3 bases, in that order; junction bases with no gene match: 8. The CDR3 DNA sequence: TGTGCCACCTCCTCAGCGGGATTTACAGATACGCAGTATTTT. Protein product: CATSSAGFTDTQYF.

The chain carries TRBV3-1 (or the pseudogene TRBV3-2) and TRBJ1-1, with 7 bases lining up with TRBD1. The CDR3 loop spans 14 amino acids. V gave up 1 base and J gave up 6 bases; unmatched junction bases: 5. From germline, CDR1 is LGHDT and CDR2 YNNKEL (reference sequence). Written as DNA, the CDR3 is TGTGCCAGCAGCCAAGCCCGGGACAGAGCTGAAGCTTTCTTT. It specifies CASSQARDRAEAFF.

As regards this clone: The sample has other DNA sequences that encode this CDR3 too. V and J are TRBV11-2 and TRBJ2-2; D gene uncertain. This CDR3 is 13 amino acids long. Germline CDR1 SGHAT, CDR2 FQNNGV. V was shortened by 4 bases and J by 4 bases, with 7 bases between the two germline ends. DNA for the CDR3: TGTGCCAGCAGCTCGCGCGGCACCGGGGAGCTGTTTTTT. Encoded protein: CASSSRGTGELFF.

The CDR3 is CASSIPGQGDGRGYTF. The CDR3 DNA reads as TGTGCCAGCAGCATTCCGGGACAGGGGGATGGAAGGGGCTACACCTTC. V and J are TRBV5-4 and TRBJ1-2; the match to TRBD1 covers 11 bases. The J segment lost 8 bases and the V segment lost 4 bases, leaving 13 bases of the junction unmatched. The germline V gene has CDR1 SGHNT and CDR2 YYREEE (reference sequence). This CDR3 is built from 16 residues.

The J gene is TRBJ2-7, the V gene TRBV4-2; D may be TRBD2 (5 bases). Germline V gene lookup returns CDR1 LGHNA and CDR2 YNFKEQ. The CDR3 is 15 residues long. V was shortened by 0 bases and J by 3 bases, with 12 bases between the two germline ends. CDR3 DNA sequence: TGTGCCAGCAGCCAAGAATCCAGCGGTCGCTACGAGCAGTACTTC. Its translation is CASSQESSGRYEQYF.

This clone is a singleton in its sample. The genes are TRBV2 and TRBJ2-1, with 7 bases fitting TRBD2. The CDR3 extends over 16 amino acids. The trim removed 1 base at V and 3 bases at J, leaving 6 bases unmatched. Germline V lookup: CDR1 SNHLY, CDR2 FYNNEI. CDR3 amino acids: CASSEGLAVFYNEQFF. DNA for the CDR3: TGTGCCAGCAGTGAAGGGCTAGCGGTCTTCTACAATGAGCAGTTCTTC.

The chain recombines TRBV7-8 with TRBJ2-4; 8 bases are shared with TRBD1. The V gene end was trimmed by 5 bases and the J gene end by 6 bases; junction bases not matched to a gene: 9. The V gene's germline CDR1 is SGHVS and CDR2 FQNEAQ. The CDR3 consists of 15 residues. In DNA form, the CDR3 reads TGTGCCAGCAGCCGAGTGGACAGGGACAGAAACATTCAGTACTTC. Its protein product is CASSRVDRDRNIQYF.

CDR3 sequence: CASNGGGGVNQPQHF. CDR3 sequence (DNA): TGTGCCAGCAACGGAGGGGGGGGCGTCAATCAGCCCCAGCATTTT. V and J are TRBV7-2 and TRBJ1-5, with D tentatively TRBD1 (6 bases). Per the germline V gene, CDR1 is SGHTA and CDR2 is FQGNSA. CDR3 length: 15 amino acids. V was pared by 7 bases and J by 3 bases, with 16 bases between.

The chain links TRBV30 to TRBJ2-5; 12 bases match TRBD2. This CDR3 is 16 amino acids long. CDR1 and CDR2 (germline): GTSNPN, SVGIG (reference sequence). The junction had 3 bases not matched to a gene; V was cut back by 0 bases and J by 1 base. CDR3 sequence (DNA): TGTGCCTGGAGTGTCTGGACTAGCGGGACCCAAGAGACCCAGTACTTC. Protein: CAWSVWTSGTQETQYF.

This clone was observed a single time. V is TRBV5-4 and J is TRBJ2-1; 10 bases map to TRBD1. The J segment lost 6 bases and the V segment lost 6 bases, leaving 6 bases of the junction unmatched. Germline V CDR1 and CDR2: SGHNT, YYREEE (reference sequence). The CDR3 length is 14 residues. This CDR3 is CASTVRTGGNEQFF. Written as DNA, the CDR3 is TGTGCCAGCACCGTCCGGACAGGGGGCAATGAGCAGTTCTTC.

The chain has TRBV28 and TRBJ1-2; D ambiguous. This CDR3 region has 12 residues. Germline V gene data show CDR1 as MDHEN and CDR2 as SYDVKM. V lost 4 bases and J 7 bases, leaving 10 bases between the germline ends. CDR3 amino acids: CASSSGLSGYTF. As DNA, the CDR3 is TGTGCCAGCAGTTCTGGGCTCAGTGGCTACACCTTC.

The CDR3 loop reads CASSATGLEQYV. The CDR3 DNA sequence: TGTGCCAGCAGCGCGACAGGTCTCGAGCAGTACGTC. This chain joins TRBV11-2 and TRBJ2-7; a weak D match, TRBD1 (6 bases). The length of the CDR3 is 12 residues. The germline gives CDR1 SGHAT, CDR2 FQNNGV. The V end was cut by 5 bases, the J end by 6 bases, with 11 bases between.

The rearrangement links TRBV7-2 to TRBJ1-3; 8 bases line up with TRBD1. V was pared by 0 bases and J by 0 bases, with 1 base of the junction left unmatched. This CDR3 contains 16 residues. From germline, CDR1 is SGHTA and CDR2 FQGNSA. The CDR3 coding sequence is TGTGCCAGCAGCTTAGCCGGGACAGGCTCTGGAAACACCATATATTTT. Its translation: CASSLAGTGSGNTIYF.

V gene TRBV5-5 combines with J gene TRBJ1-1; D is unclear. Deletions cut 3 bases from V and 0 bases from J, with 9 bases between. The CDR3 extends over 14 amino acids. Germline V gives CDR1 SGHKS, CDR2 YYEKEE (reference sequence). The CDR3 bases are TGTGCCAGCAGCTCCCGACTCGTGAACACTGAAGCTTTCTTT. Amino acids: CASSSRLVNTEAFF.

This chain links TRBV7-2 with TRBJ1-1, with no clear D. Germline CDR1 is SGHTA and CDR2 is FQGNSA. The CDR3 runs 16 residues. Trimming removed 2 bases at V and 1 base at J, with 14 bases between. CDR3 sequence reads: CASSLSAERGNTEAFF. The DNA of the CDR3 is TGTGCCAGCAGCTTATCAGCGGAGCGGGGGAACACTGAAGCTTTCTTT.

The CDR3 region is CASRARGYPYEQYF. CDR3 bases: TGTGCCAGCAGGGCCCGGGGCTACCCCTACGAGCAGTACTTC. The V gene is TRBV3-1 (or the pseudogene TRBV3-2), the J gene TRBJ2-7, with D possibly being TRBD1 or TRBD2 (5 bases each). V was pared by 6 bases and J by 2 bases, with 14 bases between. CDR3 size: 14 residues. Germline V gene sequence: CDR1 LGHDT, CDR2 YNNKEL (reference sequence).

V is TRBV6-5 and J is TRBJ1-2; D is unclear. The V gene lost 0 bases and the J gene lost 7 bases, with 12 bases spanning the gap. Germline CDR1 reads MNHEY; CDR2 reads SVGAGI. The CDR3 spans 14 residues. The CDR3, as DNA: TGTGCCAGCAGTTACTCGGAAGGGTCTGGTGGCTACACCTTC. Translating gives CASSYSEGSGGYTF.

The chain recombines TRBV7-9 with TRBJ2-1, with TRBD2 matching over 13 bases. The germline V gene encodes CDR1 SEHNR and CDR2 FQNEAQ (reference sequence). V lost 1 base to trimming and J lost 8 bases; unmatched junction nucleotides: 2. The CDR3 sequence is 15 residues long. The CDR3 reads CASSLGTSGSDEQFF. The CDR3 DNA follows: TGTGCCAGCAGCTTAGGGACTAGCGGGAGTGATGAGCAGTTCTTC. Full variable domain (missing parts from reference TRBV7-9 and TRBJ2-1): DTGVSQNPRHKITKRGQNVTFRCDPISEHNRLYWYRQTLGQGPEFLTYFQNEAQLEKSRLLSDRFSAERPKGSFSTLEIQRTEQGDSAMYLCASSLGTSGSDEQFFGPGTRLTVL.

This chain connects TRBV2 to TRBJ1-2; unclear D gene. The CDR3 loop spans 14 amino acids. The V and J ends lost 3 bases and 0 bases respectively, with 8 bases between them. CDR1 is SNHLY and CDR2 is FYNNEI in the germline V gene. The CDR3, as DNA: TGTGCCAGCAGTGATTACGGTTCTAACTATGGCTACACCTTC. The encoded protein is CASSDYGSNYGYTF.

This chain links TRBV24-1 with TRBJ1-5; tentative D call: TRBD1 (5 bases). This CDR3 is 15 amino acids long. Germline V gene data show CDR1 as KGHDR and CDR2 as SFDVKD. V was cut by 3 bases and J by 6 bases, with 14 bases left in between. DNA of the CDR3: TGTGCCACCAGTGATCCCTCTGGGGGAGGTCAGCCCCAGCATTTT. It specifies CATSDPSGGGQPQHF.

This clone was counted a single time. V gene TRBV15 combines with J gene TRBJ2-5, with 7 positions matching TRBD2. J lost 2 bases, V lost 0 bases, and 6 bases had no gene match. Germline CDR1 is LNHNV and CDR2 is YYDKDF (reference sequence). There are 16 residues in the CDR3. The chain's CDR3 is CATSRDKSSGQETQYF. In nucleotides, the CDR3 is TGTGCCACCAGCAGAGATAAGTCTAGCGGACAAGAGACCCAGTACTTC.

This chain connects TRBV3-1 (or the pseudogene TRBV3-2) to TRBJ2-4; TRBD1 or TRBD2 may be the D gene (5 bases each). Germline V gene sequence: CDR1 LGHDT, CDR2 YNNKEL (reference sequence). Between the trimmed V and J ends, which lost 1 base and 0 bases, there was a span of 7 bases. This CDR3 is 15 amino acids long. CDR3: CASSQVGTAKNIQYF. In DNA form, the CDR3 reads TGTGCCAGCAGCCAAGTGGGGACAGCCAAAAACATTCAGTACTTC.

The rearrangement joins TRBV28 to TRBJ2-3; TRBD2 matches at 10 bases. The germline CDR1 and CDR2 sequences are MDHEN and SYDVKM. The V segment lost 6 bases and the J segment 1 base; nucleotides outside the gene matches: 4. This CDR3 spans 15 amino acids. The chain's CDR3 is CASSFTSGGTDTQYF. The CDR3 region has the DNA TGTGCCAGCAGCTTTACTAGCGGGGGCACAGATACGCAGTATTTT.